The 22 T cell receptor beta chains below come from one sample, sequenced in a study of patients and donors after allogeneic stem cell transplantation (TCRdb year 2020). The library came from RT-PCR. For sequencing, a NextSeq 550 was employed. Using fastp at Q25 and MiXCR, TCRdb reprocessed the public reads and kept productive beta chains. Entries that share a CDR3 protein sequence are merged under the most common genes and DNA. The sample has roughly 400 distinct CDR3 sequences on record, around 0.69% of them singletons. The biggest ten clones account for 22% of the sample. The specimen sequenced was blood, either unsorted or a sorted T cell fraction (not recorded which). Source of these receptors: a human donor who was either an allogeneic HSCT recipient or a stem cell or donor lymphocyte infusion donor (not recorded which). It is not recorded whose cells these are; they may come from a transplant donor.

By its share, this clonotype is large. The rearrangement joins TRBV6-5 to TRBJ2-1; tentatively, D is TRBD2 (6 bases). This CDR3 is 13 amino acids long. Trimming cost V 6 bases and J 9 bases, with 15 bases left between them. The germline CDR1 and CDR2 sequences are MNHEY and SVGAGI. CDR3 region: CASSPLLGGEQFF. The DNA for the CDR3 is TGTGCCAGCAGCCCACTATTGGGAGGTGAGCAGTTCTTC.

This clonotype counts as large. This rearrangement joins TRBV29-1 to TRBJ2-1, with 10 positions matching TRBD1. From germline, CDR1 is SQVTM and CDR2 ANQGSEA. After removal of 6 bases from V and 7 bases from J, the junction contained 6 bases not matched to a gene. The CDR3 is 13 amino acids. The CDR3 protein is CSVKTGGRNEQFF. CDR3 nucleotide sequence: TGCAGCGTGAAGACAGGGGGCCGGAATGAGCAGTTCTTC.

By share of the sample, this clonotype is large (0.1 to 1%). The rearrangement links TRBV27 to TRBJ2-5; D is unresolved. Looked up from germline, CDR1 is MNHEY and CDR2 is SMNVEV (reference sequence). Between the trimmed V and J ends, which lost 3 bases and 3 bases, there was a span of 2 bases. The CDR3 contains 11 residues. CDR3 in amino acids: CASSFKETQYF. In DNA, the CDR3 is TGTGCCAGCAGTTTTAAAGAGACCCAGTACTTC.

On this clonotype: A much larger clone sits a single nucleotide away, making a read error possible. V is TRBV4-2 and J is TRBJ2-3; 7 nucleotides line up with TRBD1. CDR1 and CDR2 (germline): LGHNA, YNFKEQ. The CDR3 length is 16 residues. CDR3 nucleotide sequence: TGTGCCAACAGCCAAGATCAGGGACAGTGGGCAGATACGCAGTATTTT. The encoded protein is CANSQDQGQWADTQYF.

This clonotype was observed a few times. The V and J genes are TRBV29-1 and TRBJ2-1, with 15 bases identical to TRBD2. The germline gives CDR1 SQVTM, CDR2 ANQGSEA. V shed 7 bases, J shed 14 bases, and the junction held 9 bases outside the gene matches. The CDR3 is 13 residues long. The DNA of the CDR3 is TGCAGCGCGCTGGGACTAGCGGGAGGATTAGAGTTCTTC. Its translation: CSALGLAGGLEFF.

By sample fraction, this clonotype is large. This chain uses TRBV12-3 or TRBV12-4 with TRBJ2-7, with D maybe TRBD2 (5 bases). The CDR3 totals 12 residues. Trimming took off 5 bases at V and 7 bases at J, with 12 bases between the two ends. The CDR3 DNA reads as TGTGCCAGCAGTCCGGGAACTGCGGAGCAGTACTTC. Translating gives CASSPGTAEQYF.

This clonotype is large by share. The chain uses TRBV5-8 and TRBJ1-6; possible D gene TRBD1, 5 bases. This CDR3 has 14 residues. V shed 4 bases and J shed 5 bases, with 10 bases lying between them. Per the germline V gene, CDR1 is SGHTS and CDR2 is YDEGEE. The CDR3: CASSEGPNNSPLHF. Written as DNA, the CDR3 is TGTGCCAGCAGCGAGGGACCGAATAATTCACCCCTCCACTTT.

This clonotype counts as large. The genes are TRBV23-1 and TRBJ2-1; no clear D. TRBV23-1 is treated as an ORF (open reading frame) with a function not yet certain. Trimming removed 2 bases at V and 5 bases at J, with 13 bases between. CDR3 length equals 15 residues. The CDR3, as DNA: TGCGCCAGCAGTCAAGAGATCCCCAAGGACAATGAGCAGTTCTTC. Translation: CASSQEIPKDNEQFF.

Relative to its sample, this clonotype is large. As DNA, the CDR3 is TGTGCCAGCAGTCCCACTCGCGCAGATACGCAGTATTTT. It translates to CASSPTRADTQYF. The chain carries TRBV12-3 or TRBV12-4 and TRBJ2-3; no definite D call. V lost 5 bases and J lost 4, with 10 bases in between. The CDR3 runs 13 residues.

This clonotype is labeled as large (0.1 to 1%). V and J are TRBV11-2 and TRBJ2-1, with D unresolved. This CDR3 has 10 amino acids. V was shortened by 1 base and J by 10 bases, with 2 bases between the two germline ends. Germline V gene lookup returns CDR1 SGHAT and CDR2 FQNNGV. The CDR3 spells CASSLGEQFF. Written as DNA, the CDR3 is TGTGCCAGCAGCTTAGGCGAGCAGTTCTTC.

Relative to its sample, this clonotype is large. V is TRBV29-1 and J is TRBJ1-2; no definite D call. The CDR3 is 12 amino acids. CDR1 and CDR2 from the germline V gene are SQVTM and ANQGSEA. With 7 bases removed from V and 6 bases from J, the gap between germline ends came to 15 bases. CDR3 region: CSAWVSRNGYTF. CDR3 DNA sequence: TGCAGCGCTTGGGTGAGCAGGAATGGCTACACCTTC.

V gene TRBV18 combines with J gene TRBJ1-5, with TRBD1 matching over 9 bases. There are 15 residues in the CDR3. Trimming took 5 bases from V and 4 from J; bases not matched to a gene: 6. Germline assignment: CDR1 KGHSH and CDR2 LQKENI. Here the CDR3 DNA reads TGTGCCAGCTCAGGCCGGGACAGGGATAATCAGCCCCAGCATTTT. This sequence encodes CASSGRDRDNQPQHF.

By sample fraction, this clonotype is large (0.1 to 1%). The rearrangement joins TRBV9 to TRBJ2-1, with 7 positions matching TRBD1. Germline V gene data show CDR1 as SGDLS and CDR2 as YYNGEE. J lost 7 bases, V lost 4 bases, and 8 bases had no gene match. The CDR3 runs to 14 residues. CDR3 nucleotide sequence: TGTGCCAGCAGCAAGTTACAGGGGTGGAATGAGCAGTTCTTC. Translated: CASSKLQGWNEQFF.

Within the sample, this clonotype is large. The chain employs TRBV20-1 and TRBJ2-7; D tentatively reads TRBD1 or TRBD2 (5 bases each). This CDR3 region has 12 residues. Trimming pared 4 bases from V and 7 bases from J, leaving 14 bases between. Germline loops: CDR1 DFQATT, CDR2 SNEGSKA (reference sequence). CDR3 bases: TGCAGTGCTACTAGAGGGGCGGATGAGCAGTACTTC. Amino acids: CSATRGADEQYF.

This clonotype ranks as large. The CDR3 DNA is TGTGCCGCGGAGGTCGGGAAAAATAGCAATCAGCCCCAGCATTTT. Its translation is CAAEVGKNSNQPQHF. The chain carries TRBV6-1 and TRBJ1-5; D ambiguous. Trimming left V 11 bases short and J 0 bases short, with 17 bases between. Germline loops: CDR1 MNHNS, CDR2 SASEGT. The CDR3 totals 15 residues.

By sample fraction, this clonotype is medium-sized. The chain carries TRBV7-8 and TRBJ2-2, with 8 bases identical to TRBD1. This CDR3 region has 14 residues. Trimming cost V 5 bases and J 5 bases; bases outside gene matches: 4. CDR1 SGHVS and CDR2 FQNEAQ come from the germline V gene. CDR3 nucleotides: TGTGCCAGCAGCCCTCGGGACAGGACCGGGGAGCTGTTTTTT. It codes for CASSPRDRTGELFF.

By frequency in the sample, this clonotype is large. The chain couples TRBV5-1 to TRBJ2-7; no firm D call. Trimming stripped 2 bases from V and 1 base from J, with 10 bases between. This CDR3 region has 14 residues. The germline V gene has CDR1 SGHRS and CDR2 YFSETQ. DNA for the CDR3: TGCGCCAGCAGCTTAATCGACAAATCCTACGAGCAGTACTTC. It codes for CASSLIDKSYEQYF.

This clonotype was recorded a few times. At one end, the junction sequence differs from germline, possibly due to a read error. The DNA for the CDR3 is TGTGCCAGCAGCGCCTTAGACGGGACCCGCGAAACCTTC. It is translated as CASSALDGTRETF. The V and J genes are TRBV7-2 and TRBJ2-5; tentatively, D is TRBD1 or TRBD2 (5 bases each). The V gene's germline CDR1 is SGHTA and CDR2 FQGNSA. The CDR3 consists of 13 residues.

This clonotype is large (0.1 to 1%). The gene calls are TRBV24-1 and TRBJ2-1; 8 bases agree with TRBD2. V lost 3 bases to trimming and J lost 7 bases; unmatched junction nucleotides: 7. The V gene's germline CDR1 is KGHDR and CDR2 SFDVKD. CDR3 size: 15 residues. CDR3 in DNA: TGTGCCACCAGTGATACTAGCGGAGCCATAAATGAGCAGTTCTTC. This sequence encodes CATSDTSGAINEQFF.

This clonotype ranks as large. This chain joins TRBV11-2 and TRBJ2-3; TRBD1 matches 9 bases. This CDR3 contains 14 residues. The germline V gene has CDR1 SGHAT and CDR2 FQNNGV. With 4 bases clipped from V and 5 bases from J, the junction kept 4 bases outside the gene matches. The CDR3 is CASSSDRGLDTQYF. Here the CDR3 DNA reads TGTGCCAGCAGCTCGGACAGGGGATTAGATACGCAGTATTTT.

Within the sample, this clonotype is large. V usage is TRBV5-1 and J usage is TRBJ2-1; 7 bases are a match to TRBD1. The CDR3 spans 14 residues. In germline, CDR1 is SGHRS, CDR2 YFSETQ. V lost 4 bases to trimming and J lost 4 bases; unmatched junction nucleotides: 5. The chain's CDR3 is CASSTGQPYNEQFF. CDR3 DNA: TGCGCCAGCAGCACGGGACAGCCATACAATGAGCAGTTCTTC.

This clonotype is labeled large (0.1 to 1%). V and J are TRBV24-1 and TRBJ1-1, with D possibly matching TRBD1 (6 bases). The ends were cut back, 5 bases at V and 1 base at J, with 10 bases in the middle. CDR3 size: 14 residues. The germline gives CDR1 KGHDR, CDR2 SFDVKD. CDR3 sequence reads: CATSAGGANTEAFF. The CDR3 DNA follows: TGTGCCACCAGTGCCGGGGGCGCGAACACTGAAGCTTTCTTT.